The text below deals with one T cell receptor (beta chain). In the authors' workflow: Estimates of nucleated cell counts were drawn from the amplification of reference gene primers. Libraries were prepared by immunoSEQ multiplex PCR; TCRdb keeps only in-frame clonotypes and omits some of them. That table gives V, J and clone size, and the DNA gave D and trimming. The data contain 140,000 or so clones, about 90% of them singletons. V shed 2 bases, J shed 2 bases, and the junction held 3 bases outside the gene matches. There are 15 residues in the CDR3. Germline V gives CDR1 SGHVS, CDR2 FNYEAQ. This entry is derived from a study of blood T cell repertoires in COVID-19. Looking at the study overall: The United States, Italy and Spain supplied acute and convalescent COVID-19 samples. From T cells, B-cell-depleted T cells, or PBMCs came the material, which was cDNA or gDNA.

The sequenced sample was peripheral blood. The TCR was taken from a man aged 60 to 75 with active or convalescent COVID-19. The chain has TRBV7-6 and TRBJ2-1; 7 bases match TRBD2. CDR3 DNA sequence: TGTGCCAGCAGCTTAAGCGGGACGCCCTACAATGAGCAGTTCTTC. Encoded protein: CASSLSGTPYNEQFF.